This T cell receptor beta chain stems from a study of T cells in Graves' hyperthyroidism and ophthalmopathy. Whole-study context: Upon initial diagnosis and before any treatment, peripheral blood was collected.

The length of the CDR3 is 16 residues. The V end lost 3 bases, the J end lost 0 bases, and 13 bases lay between the germline ends. CDR1 is MGHRA, CDR2 YSYEKL, per germline. This clonotype has a handful of counts. A Clinical Activity Score of at least 3, a NOSPECS grade of at least 4 and a duration under 3 months were recorded in the ophthalmopathy patients. RNA transcripts gave rise to amplified TCR beta CDR3 regions. The study used the HTBI primer set for a first-round RT-PCR of the TCR CDR3. Via MiXCR, TCRdb re-called the multiplex PCR reads, giving one row per CDR3 protein. The table lists 400,000 or so distinct CDR3 sequences, about 15% of them singletons.

The chain is built from TRBV4-1 and TRBJ2-3; maybe TRBD2 (6 bases). This sequence was found in a woman aged 60-75 years with Graves' ophthalmopathy. Specimen: blood. The CDR3 reads CASSHSPGDSTDTQYF. CDR3 in DNA: TGCGCCAGCAGCCACAGCCCGGGGGACAGCACAGATACGCAGTATTTT.